The clone carrying this T cell receptor beta chain was counted many times. The sample belongs to a study of blood T cell repertoires in COVID-19. Looking at the study overall: Spain, Italy and the United States supplied samples that represented acute and convalescent COVID-19. From T cells, B-cell-depleted T cells, or PBMCs came the material, which was cDNA or gDNA.

The study recruited people aged about 18 to 95 years across 20 to 30 US areas. Under the authors' procedure: Using reference gene primer amplification, nucleated cell counts were estimated. The assay was immunoSEQ multiplex PCR, and TCRdb's table has in-frame clones only and misses some. For V, J and clone size, that table is used; D and trimming come from the DNA. Here the sample spans some 190,000 clones, approximately 84% being singletons. This TCR came from a woman between 25 and 40 years old who had recovered from COVID-19. The specimen was PBMCs or T cells enriched from blood (not recorded which).

The CDR3 region has the DNA TGCGCCAGCACGGGGGGCTCTGGGGCCAACGTCCTGACTTTC. Its translation is CASTGGSGANVLTF. The V gene is TRBV5-1, the J gene TRBJ2-6; 7 nucleotides agree with TRBD2. The CDR3 is 14 residues long. Germline V gene data show CDR1 as SGHRS and CDR2 as YFSETQ. J was trimmed by 0 bases and V by 6 bases; bases with no gene match: 0.